These T cell receptor beta chains were read from a single sample in a study of T cell responses to AZD1222 COVID-19 vaccine. TCRdb's copy holds only in-frame clones and misses some; the assay was immunoSEQ multiplex PCR. The sample yields about 200,000 clones, approximately 89% seen once. Sequencing was performed on peripheral blood, taken 28 days after the second AZD1222 dose. These receptors all come from an adult who received the AZD1222 COVID-19 vaccine. Both conserved end residues are part of each CDR3. The D gene is left open where the match is weak. A row's size may be missing; if present it is once, few, many or a size class.

v_gene	abundance	d_gene	j_gene	CDR3aa	CDR3nt
TRBV7-3	.	.	TRBJ1-1	CASSEGGPYLNTEAFF	TGTGCCAGCAGCGAGGGGGGGCCCTACCTGAACACTGAAGCTTTCTTT
TRBV5-1	.	TRBD2	TRBJ2-7	CASSPIAGVPGEQYF	TGCGCCAGCAGCCCTATAGCGGGAGTCCCCGGGGAGCAGTACTTC
TRBV9	.	TRBD1	TRBJ1-6	CASRKDRGNSPLHF	TGTGCCAGCAGGAAGGACAGGGGTAATTCACCCCTCCACTTT
TRBV11-3	few	.	TRBJ1-2	CASSSRRDGYTF	TGTGCCAGCAGCTCACGGAGGGATGGCTACACCTTC
TRBV4-1	.	TRBD1	TRBJ1-1	CASSLWEGQMNTEAFF	TGCGCCAGCAGCCTATGGGAGGGACAGATGAACACTGAAGCTTTCTTT
TRBV7-3	.	TRBD1	TRBJ2-1	CASSRDREAEQFF	TGTGCCAGCAGCCGGGACAGGGAGGCTGAGCAGTTCTTC
TRBV4-2	.	TRBD2	TRBJ2-3	CASSQDRVAGADTQYF	TGTGCCAGCAGCCAAGATAGGGTAGCGGGAGCAGATACGCAGTATTTT
TRBV12-3/TRBV12-4	.	.	TRBJ1-2	CASSLQGYGYTF	TGTGCCAGCAGTTTACAGGGTTATGGCTACACCTTC
TRBV7-2	.	.	TRBJ2-3	CASSLRGGSTDTQYF	TGTGCCAGCAGCTTACGAGGGGGTAGCACAGATACGCAGTATTTT
TRBV3-1/TRBV3-2	few	.	TRBJ2-7	CASSQARAPSYEQYF	TGTGCCAGCAGCCAAGCACGAGCCCCCTCCTACGAGCAGTACTTC
TRBV25-1	.	.	TRBJ1-3	CASTTQGISGNTIYF	TGTGCCAGCACAACCCAGGGCATCTCTGGAAACACCATATATTTT
TRBV6-5	.	.	TRBJ1-2	CASSIGGDYGYTF	TGTGCCAGCAGCATAGGGGGTGACTATGGCTACACCTTC
TRBV30	.	.	TRBJ1-2	CAWKYELKNYGYTF	TGTGCCTGGAAGTACGAACTTAAGAACTATGGCTACACCTTC
TRBV5-6	.	.	TRBJ1-2	CASSFFGHSYGYTF	TGTGCCAGCAGCTTCTTCGGACACTCCTATGGCTACACCTTC
TRBV5-8	once	TRBD2	TRBJ2-7	CASVSGRLEQYF	TGTGCCAGCGTAAGCGGGAGACTGGAGCAGTACTTC
TRBV13	.	.	TRBJ2-1	CASSLEGERNEQFF	TGTGCCAGCAGCTTAGAGGGGGAGAGGAATGAGCAGTTCTTC
TRBV7-9	.	.	TRBJ1-2	CASSPSRDGYTF	TGTGCCAGCAGCCCATCGCGGGATGGCTACACCTTC
TRBV6-5	.	TRBD1	TRBJ1-1	CASSYSTGGASKAFF	TGTGCCAGCAGTTACTCCACAGGGGGCGCGTCTAAAGCTTTCTTT
TRBV2	.	TRBD1	TRBJ2-7	CASSDLGQGGSYEQYF	TGTGCCAGCAGTGATTTGGGACAGGGTGGCTCCTACGAGCAGTACTTC
TRBV18	.	.	TRBJ2-7	CASSPPGVYEQYF	TGTGCCAGCTCACCACCAGGGGTCTACGAGCAGTACTTC
TRBV23-1	.	TRBD1	TRBJ1-1	CASSSPGGRGHEGNTEAFF	TGCGCCAGCAGTTCCCCGGGGGGCAGGGGGCACGAGGGGAACACTGAAGCTTTCTTT
TRBV9	.	.	TRBJ1-4	CASSPGSFVAEKLFF	TGTGCCAGCAGCCCCGGCAGCTTCGTAGCTGAAAAACTGTTTTTT